These 8 T cell receptor beta chains came from one sample sequenced in a study of shared clonotypes between healthy human individuals (dated by TCRdb to 2020 to 2022). The library was produced with the immunoSEQ multiplex PCR assay. TCRdb took over this immuneACCESS table, retaining in-frame rearrangements with V and J assigned. Such tables are incomplete; in checked studies, under half of the missing clones stem from an unresolved V gene, and the remainder is unexplained. The sample has 700,000 or so clones on record, approximately 75% of them singletons. The ten largest clones represent approximately 1.8% of the sample. What was sequenced was memory CD4+ T cells sorted from blood. The sample's cell subset or site label, in plain terms: CD45RA-negative fraction. The receptors stem from a woman in her twenties or thirties in good health.

This chain connects TRBV10-3 to TRBJ1-1; D is undetermined. V lost 2 bases to trimming and J lost 1 base, with 8 bases between them. The CDR3 covers 14 residues. Germline V gene lookup returns CDR1 ENHRY and CDR2 SYGVKD. CDR3 nucleotide sequence: TGTGCCATCAGTGAGGGCAATCAGAACACTGAAGCTTTCTTT. This sequence encodes CAISEGNQNTEAFF.

This chain joins TRBV28 and TRBJ1-1; D unresolved. Between the trimmed V and J ends, which lost 2 bases and 1 base, there was a span of 11 bases. CDR3 size: 15 residues. Germline CDR1 is MDHEN and CDR2 is SYDVKM. This CDR3 is CASSLVSPSNTEAFF. CDR3 DNA sequence: TGTGCCAGCAGTTTAGTGTCTCCATCGAACACTGAAGCTTTCTTT. Looking up the rest from reference TRBV28 and TRBJ1-1 gives the full variable domain: DVKVTQSSRYLVKRTGEKVFLECVQDMDHENMFWYRQDPGLGLRLIYFSYDVKMKEKGDIPEGYSVSREKKERFSLILESASTNQTSMYLCASSLVSPSNTEAFFGQGTRLTVV.

The rearrangement links TRBV2 to TRBJ1-2; 9 nucleotides match TRBD1. Unmatched junction bases numbered 8, after V lost 8 bases and J lost 4 bases. The germline V gene encodes CDR1 SNHLY and CDR2 FYNNEI. The CDR3 covers 14 residues. CDR3 DNA sequence: TGTGCCAGCCTCGATGGGACAGGGCCCTATGGCTACACCTTC. Translation gives CASLDGTGPYGYTF.

This clone has a count of ten or more. The sample carries other DNA sequences with the same CDR3. V gene TRBV19 combines with J gene TRBJ1-5, with unresolved D. Germline V gene sequence: CDR1 LNHDA, CDR2 SQIVND (reference sequence). This CDR3 comprises 15 residues. V was pared by 1 base and J by 0 bases, with 7 bases between. The chain's CDR3 is CASSIAVYSNQPQHF. The CDR3 DNA is TGTGCCAGTAGTATAGCAGTTTATAGCAATCAGCCCCAGCATTTT.

This clone occurred many times. The rearrangement uses TRBV4-1 and TRBJ1-2; D is unresolved. CDR1 MGHRA and CDR2 YSYEKL come from the germline V gene. The CDR3 has 15 amino acids. V was cut by 0 bases and J by 4 bases, with 12 bases left in between. The CDR3 DNA reads as TGCGCCAGCAGCCAAGATGGAAGGGTGGCCTATGGCTACACCTTC. This translates into CASSQDGRVAYGYTF.

The chain joins TRBV28 to TRBJ1-5; weak D call: TRBD1 (6 bases). The CDR3 has 15 residues. Germline V gene data show CDR1 as MDHEN and CDR2 as SYDVKM. Trimming left V 6 bases short and J 4 bases short, with 16 bases between. The CDR3 reads CASRLRGLKNQPQHF. The CDR3 DNA sequence: TGTGCCAGCAGACTTAGGGGGTTAAAAAATCAGCCCCAGCATTTT. Looking up the rest from reference TRBV28 and TRBJ1-5 gives the full variable domain: DVKVTQSSRYLVKRTGEKVFLECVQDMDHENMFWYRQDPGLGLRLIYFSYDVKMKEKGDIPEGYSVSREKKERFSLILESASTNQTSMYLCASRLRGLKNQPQHFGDGTRLSIL.

The J gene is TRBJ1-5, the V gene TRBV28, with a weak D call TRBD1 (6 bases). The length of the CDR3 is 15 residues. Trimming stripped 6 bases from V and 6 bases from J, with 18 bases between. Germline assignment: CDR1 MDHEN and CDR2 SYDVKM. DNA for the CDR3: TGTGCCAGCAGCTTCAGTCTAACAGGGATTCAGCCCCAGCATTTT. Its translation is CASSFSLTGIQPQHF.

The rearrangement joins TRBV28 to TRBJ2-3; no firm D call. Trimming left V 5 bases short and J 4 bases short, with 4 bases between. The CDR3 is 11 amino acids. CDR1 and CDR2 from the germline V gene are MDHEN and SYDVKM. The CDR3 is CASSRADTQYF. The CDR3 DNA sequence: TGTGCCAGCAGTCGGGCAGATACGCAGTATTTT.